Below, 18 T cell receptor beta chains from the same sample are listed, as sequenced in a study of blood T cell repertoires in COVID-19. Some clones are missing from TCRdb's copy, which holds only in-frame ones; the method was immunoSEQ multiplex PCR. The sample yields 120,000 to 150,000 clones, 65% to 90% seen once. The specimen sequenced was peripheral blood. The receptors shown here come from a man aged 45-65 years with acute or convalescent COVID-19.

This clone showed up just a few times. The CDR3 DNA follows: TGTGCCTGGAGGGAATTCGGACAGGGAAGTACTGAAGCTTTCTTT. Its protein is CAWREFGQGSTEAFF. V and J are TRBV30 and TRBJ1-1; 8 nucleotides align to TRBD1. CDR3 length: 15 amino acids. Looked up from germline, CDR1 is GTSNPN and CDR2 is SVGIG (reference sequence). V lost 3 bases and J lost 5; bases outside the gene matches: 11. Supplemented by reference TRBV30 and TRBJ1-1, the full variable domain reads SQTIHQWPATLVQPVGSPLSLECTVEGTSNPNLYWYRQAAGRGLQLLFYSVGIGQISSEVPQNLSASRPQDRQFILSSKKLLLSDSGFYLCAWREFGQGSTEAFFGQGTRLTVV.

The J gene is TRBJ2-1, the V gene TRBV6-6; 8 nucleotides align to TRBD2. The J segment lost 2 bases and the V segment lost 5 bases, leaving 11 bases of the junction unmatched. Per germline, CDR1 MNHNY and CDR2 SVGAGI (reference sequence). The CDR3 runs 17 residues. CDR3 sequence: CASSPLVGGGPYNEQFF. CDR3 DNA sequence: TGTGCCAGCAGTCCCCTGGTTGGCGGGGGGCCCTACAATGAGCAGTTCTTC.

Note on this clone: At one boundary the junction diverges from the germline segment, which might be a read error. The chain is built from TRBV7-7 and TRBJ1-5; a possible D gene is TRBD1 (5 bases). CDR3 length: 14 amino acids. From germline, CDR1 is SSHAT and CDR2 FNYEAQ (reference sequence). CDR3 sequence reads: CASSFGGYDQPQHF. The CDR3 DNA reads as TGTGCTAGCAGTTTCGGGGGATATGATCAGCCCCAGCATTTT.

The gene calls are TRBV3-1 (or the pseudogene TRBV3-2) and TRBJ2-7; D is possibly TRBD2 (5 bases). V was shortened by 1 base and J by 5 bases, with 12 bases between the two germline ends. Germline assignment: CDR1 LGHDT and CDR2 YNNKEL (reference sequence). The CDR3 consists of 14 residues. This CDR3 reads CASSQGSGLDEQYF. CDR3 nucleotide sequence: TGTGCCAGCAGCCAAGGGTCGGGGTTGGACGAGCAGTACTTC.

The chain couples TRBV7-9 to TRBJ2-5, with D possibly TRBD2 on 6 matching bases. There are 14 residues in the CDR3. The V and J ends lost 6 bases and 0 bases respectively, with 11 bases between them. Germline lookup yields CDR1 SEHNR and CDR2 FQNEAQ (reference sequence). CDR3 nucleotide sequence: TGTGCCAGCAGGCCGGGGAGGTACCAAGAGACCCAGTACTTC. Residues: CASRPGRYQETQYF.

This chain links TRBV15 with TRBJ1-5, with D perhaps matching TRBD1 (5 bases). Trimming pared 5 bases from V and 0 bases from J, leaving 11 bases between. The germline CDR1 and CDR2 sequences are LNHNV and YYDKDF (reference sequence). The CDR3 is 15 residues long. For the CDR3, the DNA is TGTGCCACCAGCCTAATACAGGTTAGCAATCAGCCCCAGCATTTT. As protein: CATSLIQVSNQPQHF.

The rearrangement uses TRBV27 and TRBJ1-2; D may be TRBD1 (6 bases). Germline CDR1 and CDR2: MNHEY and SMNVEV (reference sequence). The CDR3 has 14 residues. Trimming took 5 bases from V and 2 from J, leaving 12 bases between them. CDR3 DNA: TGTGCCAGCAGTAAAACCACAGGGAACTATGGCTACACCTTC. Its translation is CASSKTTGNYGYTF.

The J gene is TRBJ2-7, the V gene TRBV5-1; the D gene is possibly TRBD1 (5 bases). The germline CDR1 and CDR2 sequences are SGHRS and YFSETQ. Trimming stripped 3 bases from V and 0 bases from J, with 10 bases between. This CDR3 is built from 14 residues. The CDR3 DNA reads TGCGCCAGCAGCTGGGAAGACAGCTCCTACGAGCAGTACTTC. Translation gives CASSWEDSSYEQYF.

The V call is TRBV30, the J call TRBJ1-5; D call uncertain. V lost 0 bases, J lost 9 bases, and 12 bases lay in between. This CDR3 comprises 13 residues. Germline V gene lookup returns CDR1 GTSNPN and CDR2 SVGIG (reference sequence). CDR3 nucleotide sequence: TGTGCCTGGAGTGTCCTACCTGACTCGCCCCAGCATTTT. Its translation is CAWSVLPDSPQHF.

This clone was detected only once. The gene calls are TRBV24-1 and TRBJ2-5, with 8 bases identical to TRBD1. Trimming cost V 0 bases and J 5 bases; bases outside gene matches: 4. Germline CDR1 KGHDR, CDR2 SFDVKD. CDR3 length equals 15 residues. This chain's CDR3 is CATSDLGQGGETQYF. Here the CDR3 DNA reads TGTGCCACCAGTGATTTGGGACAGGGTGGTGAGACCCAGTACTTC.

V and J are TRBV19 and TRBJ2-7; TRBD1 matches at 9 bases. In germline, CDR1 is LNHDA, CDR2 SQIVND (reference sequence). V lost 3 bases, J lost 7 bases, and 7 bases stayed unmatched. This CDR3 is built from 14 residues. The CDR3 loop is CASSMGQGGEEQYF. The CDR3 nucleotides are TGTGCCAGTAGTATGGGACAGGGAGGCGAAGAGCAGTACTTC.

The rearrangement links TRBV18 to TRBJ1-2, with 7 bases matching TRBD1. There are 16 residues in the CDR3. CDR1 is KGHSH and CDR2 is LQKENI in the germline V gene. V was clipped by 1 base and J by 3 bases; unmatched bases: 8. CDR3: CASSPRMATGDYGYTF. CDR3 sequence (DNA): TGTGCCAGCTCACCACGAATGGCAACAGGGGACTATGGCTACACCTTC.

The V gene is TRBV5-6, the J gene TRBJ1-4, with 9 bases lining up with TRBD1. CDR3 length equals 15 residues. V dropped 1 base and J dropped 8; count of bases not matched to a gene: 6. Germline CDR1 and CDR2: SGHDT and YYEEEE. The CDR3 loop is CASSLMGQGREKLFF. The CDR3 DNA reads TGTGCCAGCAGCTTGATGGGACAGGGTCGGGAAAAACTGTTTTTT.

V gene TRBV9 combines with J gene TRBJ2-3, with 7 bases fitting TRBD2. CDR1 and CDR2 (germline): SGDLS, YYNGEE. Germline trimming cut 7 bases from V and 1 base from J; bases unmatched to any gene: 6. The CDR3 length is 14 residues. This CDR3 is CASQTGGGTDTQYF. CDR3 in DNA: TGTGCCAGCCAGACGGGAGGAGGCACAGATACGCAGTATTTT.

This chain joins TRBV19 and TRBJ1-5; TRBD1 is a possible D gene (5 bases). Trimming removed 1 base at V and 9 bases at J, with 19 bases between. This CDR3 comprises 16 residues. Germline assignment: CDR1 LNHDA and CDR2 SQIVND (reference sequence). In DNA, the CDR3 is TGTGCCAGTAGTATAGCAGGGCTATTTGGGGTGTCGCCCCAGCATTTT. Translating gives CASSIAGLFGVSPQHF.

This chain uses TRBV19 with TRBJ2-1; TRBD2 matches at 8 bases. The CDR3 has 16 residues. With 7 bases clipped from V and 1 base from J, the junction kept 9 bases outside the gene matches. CDR1 and CDR2 from the germline V gene are LNHDA and SQIVND (reference sequence). The CDR3 DNA reads TGTGCCAGTAATCCTAGCGGGCCCAGGTCCTACAATGAGCAGTTCTTC. It codes for CASNPSGPRSYNEQFF.

The V and J genes are TRBV9 and TRBJ2-1; TRBD1 matches 9 bases. Trimming at V came to 4 bases and at J to 4 bases, leaving 9 bases not matched to a gene. This CDR3 has 16 residues. The germline V gene encodes CDR1 SGDLS and CDR2 YYNGEE. CDR3 DNA sequence: TGTGCCAGCAGCCGGGGACAGGGAAATTGGTACAATGAGCAGTTCTTC. This sequence encodes CASSRGQGNWYNEQFF. Full variable domain (missing parts from reference TRBV9 and TRBJ2-1): DSGVTQTPKHLITATGQRVTLRCSPRSGDLSVYWYQQSLDQGLQFLIQYYNGEERAKGNILERFSAQQFPDLHSELNLSSLELGDSALYFCASSRGQGNWYNEQFFGPGTRLTVL.

The genes are TRBV19 and TRBJ2-1, with 13 bases matching TRBD2. Losses at the gene ends were 5 bases for V and 7 bases for J; bases not matched to a gene: 5. Germline CDR1 and CDR2: LNHDA and SQIVND (reference sequence). The CDR3 consists of 15 residues. The CDR3: CASSRTSGGGNEQFF. CDR3 in DNA: TGTGCCAGTAGTCGGACTAGCGGGGGCGGGAATGAGCAGTTCTTC.